This T cell receptor beta chain was identified during a study of T cells in women clearing cervical HPV infection. The overall study: Controls' single incident HPV16 infection cleared within 12 months without precancer. Blood came at first lesion visit for cases, post-clearance for controls.

Between the trimmed V and J ends, which lost 3 bases and 3 bases, there was a span of 16 bases. The CDR3 consists of 16 residues. Germline loops: CDR1 LNHDA, CDR2 SQIVND (reference sequence). Comments on this clone: Its antigen is not known. The DNA ends 3 residues before the CDR3 does, and the rest of the CDR3 is filled in from the germline J gene.

General study findings and limits: It is unknown whether associations predate infection; no effector/memory or HPV-specific sorting. Controls had more TRBV6-7 (around 0.15%) than cases (around 0.11%).

Data came from immunoSEQ multiplex PCR; TCRdb stores just in-frame clones and leaves some out. The table lists 20,000 to 25,000 clones. Sequencing was performed on blood buffy coat. The TCR comes from a woman aged 18-70 years with a cervical HPV16 infection that either progressed to CIN3+ or cleared (not recorded which). This rearrangement joins TRBV19 to TRBJ2-3, with D perhaps matching TRBD1 (5 bases). CDR3 DNA (partial): TGTGCCAGTAGTATCTCTAGGGGAAGTTGGACAGATACG. Translation gives CASSISRGSWTDT. Given in full, the CDR3 is CASSISRGSWTDTQYF.